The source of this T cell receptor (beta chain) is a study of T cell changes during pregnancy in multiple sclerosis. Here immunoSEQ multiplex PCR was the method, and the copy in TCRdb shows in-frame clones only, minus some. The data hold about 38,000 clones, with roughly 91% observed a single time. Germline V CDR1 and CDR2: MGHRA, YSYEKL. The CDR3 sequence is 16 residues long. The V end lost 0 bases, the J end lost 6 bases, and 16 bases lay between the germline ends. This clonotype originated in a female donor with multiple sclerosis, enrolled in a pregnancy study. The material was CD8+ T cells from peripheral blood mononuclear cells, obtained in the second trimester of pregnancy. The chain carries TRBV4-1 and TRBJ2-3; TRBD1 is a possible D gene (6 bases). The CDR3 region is CASSQDEWGHRDTQYF. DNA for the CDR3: TGCGCCAGCAGCCAAGATGAATGGGGACATCGGGATACGCAGTATTTT.